One sample yielded the 12 T cell receptor beta chains listed below, sequenced in a study of CD8+ T cells in alopecia areata. cDNA reverse transcribed from extracted RNA served as the sequencing template. The repertoire was sequenced with immunoSEQ multiplex PCR; TCRdb's copy has only in-frame clones and lacks some. This sample carries approximately 130,000 clones, around 45% of them seen once, and the ten largest clones take about 10%. The sample consisted of NKG2D-low CD8+ T cells sorted from blood. These receptors all come from a human donor with alopecia areata.

This rearrangement joins TRBV29-1 to TRBJ1-1; D might be TRBD1 (6 bases). This CDR3 comprises 14 residues. Between the trimmed V and J ends, which lost 7 bases and 0 bases, there was a span of 15 bases. Germline V gene data show CDR1 as SQVTM and CDR2 as ANQGSEA. Written as DNA, the CDR3 is TGCAGCGCAGGGGACACCAACATGAACACTGAAGCTTTCTTT. The encoded protein is CSAGDTNMNTEAFF.

The rearrangement links TRBV29-1 to TRBJ2-1; D perhaps matches TRBD2 (6 bases). Germline V gene lookup returns CDR1 SQVTM and CDR2 ANQGSEA. The CDR3 contains 12 residues. Trimming took off 4 bases at V and 6 bases at J, with 10 bases between the two ends. CDR3 nucleotides: TGCAGCGTTGTGAAGGGAGGCAATGAGCAGTTCTTC. The encoded protein is CSVVKGGNEQFF.

The rearrangement uses TRBV29-1 and TRBJ2-3; D unclear. The V gene lost 2 bases and the J gene lost 3 bases, with 12 bases spanning the gap. In germline, CDR1 is SQVTM, CDR2 ANQGSEA. This CDR3 has 14 residues. CDR3 in amino acids: CSVESGVRTDTQYF. In DNA, the CDR3 is TGCAGCGTTGAAAGTGGGGTCAGAACAGATACGCAGTATTTT.

The V and J genes are TRBV30 and TRBJ2-3; D is unclear. Germline lookup yields CDR1 GTSNPN and CDR2 SVGIG (reference sequence). V shed 0 bases and J shed 2 bases, with 9 bases lying between them. The CDR3 contains 14 residues. CDR3 nucleotide sequence: TGTGCCTGGAGTGTACGAGAGATCACAGATACGCAGTATTTT. As protein: CAWSVREITDTQYF.

The CDR3 sequence: CASSLDPHGEAFF. DNA for the CDR3: TGTGCCAGCAGCTTAGATCCGCACGGTGAAGCTTTCTTT. V is TRBV11-2 and J is TRBJ1-1; no firm D call. V was pared by 0 bases and J by 7 bases, with 9 bases between. CDR3 size: 13 residues. CDR1 SGHAT and CDR2 FQNNGV come from the germline V gene.

This clone showed up just a few times. The V call is TRBV6-1, the J call TRBJ2-6; no firm D call. This CDR3 region has 17 residues. V was clipped by 0 bases and J by 0 bases, with 9 bases between them. Germline V lookup: CDR1 MNHNS, CDR2 SASEGT. CDR3 nucleotide sequence: TGTGCCAGCAGTGAAGCGCTAGGAGACTCTGGGGCCAACGTCCTGACTTTC. It translates to CASSEALGDSGANVLTF.

This chain connects TRBV27 to TRBJ2-7; no firm D call. Trimming removed 3 bases at V and 3 bases at J, with 6 bases between. The CDR3 covers 12 residues. Germline values: CDR1 MNHEY, CDR2 SMNVEV (reference sequence). The CDR3 reads CASSFRGYEQYF. CDR3 coding DNA: TGTGCCAGCAGTTTCAGAGGCTACGAGCAGTACTTC.

V gene TRBV25-1 combines with J gene TRBJ2-7; tentatively, D is TRBD1 or TRBD2 (5 bases each). The germline V gene has CDR1 MGHDK and CDR2 SYGVNS. The CDR3 loop spans 12 amino acids. The V gene lost 4 bases and the J gene lost 4 bases, with 8 bases spanning the gap. The CDR3 loop reads CASSVEGYEQYF. DNA for the CDR3: TGTGCCAGCAGTGTCGAGGGGTACGAGCAGTACTTC.

The chain recombines TRBV6-6 with TRBJ2-7; D remains ambiguous. V lost 0 bases to trimming and J lost 7 bases, with 13 bases between them. The germline gives CDR1 MNHNY, CDR2 SVGAGI (reference sequence). CDR3 length: 14 amino acids. The CDR3 here is CASSYSTEPLEQYF. In DNA form, the CDR3 reads TGTGCCAGCAGTTACTCCACAGAACCTCTTGAGCAGTACTTC.

This clone was observed a handful of times. CDR3 loop: CSVPGGTADTQYF. DNA for the CDR3: TGCAGCGTGCCCGGCGGCACCGCAGATACGCAGTATTTT. The V and J genes are TRBV29-1 and TRBJ2-3; D ambiguous. The CDR3 totals 13 residues. Deletions cut 6 bases from V and 4 bases from J, with 14 bases between. In germline, CDR1 is SQVTM, CDR2 ANQGSEA.

The chain joins TRBV6-5 to TRBJ2-1; possible D gene TRBD2, 6 bases. Germline CDR1 and CDR2: MNHEY and SVGAGI. V lost 8 bases and J lost 6, with 14 bases in between. The CDR3 covers 13 residues. The CDR3 loop reads CASGEDGVNEQFF. In nucleotides, the CDR3 is TGTGCCAGCGGGGAGGATGGCGTCAATGAGCAGTTCTTC.

This sequence joins TRBV28 and TRBJ2-2; 7 bases match TRBD1. Unmatched junction bases numbered 3, after V lost 2 bases and J lost 0 bases. The CDR3 totals 16 residues. Germline V gene sequence: CDR1 MDHEN, CDR2 SYDVKM. The CDR3 DNA is TGTGCCAGCAGTTTACTTGGGACAGCGAACACCGGGGAGCTGTTTTTT. Residues: CASSLLGTANTGELFF.